The 22 T cell receptor beta chains below were found in one sample sequenced in a study of blood T cell repertoires in COVID-19 (TCRdb year 2020). Receptor libraries were prepared by the immunoSEQ multiplex PCR assay. Drawn from immuneACCESS, this table holds only the in-frame rearrangements with V and J called that TCRdb kept. Clones are partly lost; checked studies trace under half to an unresolved V gene and leave the rest unexplained. This sample lists 270,000 or so clones; under 90% were detected once. Around 10% of the sample is in the top ten clones. The specimen sequenced was peripheral blood. The source is a woman aged 25 to 39 with COVID-19, enrolled during active disease.

The chain couples TRBV27 to TRBJ2-2; D ambiguous. Germline CDR1 is MNHEY and CDR2 is SMNVEV (reference sequence). V gave up 3 bases and J gave up 6 bases, with 5 bases separating them. The CDR3 loop spans 12 amino acids. For the CDR3, the DNA is TGTGCCAGCAGTTTTATGTCCGGGGAGCTGTTTTTT. Its translation is CASSFMSGELFF.

The genes are TRBV10-2 and TRBJ2-7, with D maybe TRBD2 (5 bases). The ends were cut back, 6 bases at V and 5 bases at J, with 8 bases in the middle. This CDR3 has 11 residues. In germline, CDR1 is WSHSY, CDR2 SAAADI. The DNA for the CDR3 is TGCGCCAGCAGCCTGGGAGACGAGCAGTACTTC. It encodes CASSLGDEQYF.

This chain uses TRBV10-3 with TRBJ2-7; D is possibly TRBD2 (5 bases). Germline V gene data show CDR1 as ENHRY and CDR2 as SYGVKD. The length of the CDR3 is 12 residues. Trimming stripped 3 bases from V and 4 bases from J, with 7 bases between. This CDR3 is CAISDPGYEQYF. CDR3 nucleotides: TGTGCCATCAGTGACCCGGGGTACGAGCAGTACTTC.

This sequence joins TRBV5-1 and TRBJ2-1; 11 positions match TRBD2. CDR3 length: 16 residues. J gave up 0 bases and V 6 bases, and 5 bases lay outside the gene matches. The V gene's germline CDR1 is SGHRS and CDR2 YFSETQ. This chain's CDR3 is CASTSLAGVSYNEQFF. CDR3 sequence (DNA): TGCGCCAGCACTTCACTAGCGGGGGTCTCCTACAATGAGCAGTTCTTC.

This clone was seen once. V is TRBV4-1 and J is TRBJ1-2, with D maybe TRBD1 (5 bases). The V and J ends lost 0 bases and 0 bases respectively, with 11 bases between them. The germline CDR1 and CDR2 sequences are MGHRA and YSYEKL. The CDR3 is 16 amino acids. The CDR3 nucleotides read TGCGCCAGCAGCCAAGATCCTACAGGAACTAACTATGGCTACACCTTC. Its protein product is CASSQDPTGTNYGYTF.

This clone appeared once. This chain connects TRBV5-1 to TRBJ1-3; 11 positions agree with TRBD1. Germline V gene sequence: CDR1 SGHRS, CDR2 YFSETQ. The CDR3 has 17 amino acids. V shed 2 bases, J shed 3 bases, and the junction held 7 bases outside the gene matches. The CDR3 sequence is CASSFYRDRGSGNTIYF. In DNA, the CDR3 is TGCGCCAGCAGCTTTTACCGGGACAGGGGGAGTGGAAACACCATATATTTT.

The rearrangement links TRBV11-2 to TRBJ2-2; no firm D call. In germline, CDR1 is SGHAT, CDR2 FQNNGV. The CDR3 length is 15 residues. V lost 1 base, J lost 3 bases, and 9 bases lay in between. CDR3 loop: CASSLALQDTGELFF. CDR3 coding DNA: TGTGCCAGCAGCTTAGCACTCCAAGACACCGGGGAGCTGTTTTTT.

The chain carries TRBV7-9 and TRBJ2-7; TRBD1 agrees at 7 bases. Germline V CDR1 and CDR2: SEHNR, FQNEAQ (reference sequence). This CDR3 is 18 amino acids long. The junction had 17 bases not matched to a gene; V was cut back by 3 bases and J by 3 bases. In nucleotides, the CDR3 is TGTGCCAGCAGCTTTACCGGGACAGCGGTAAAAAACATCTACGAGCAGTACTTC. It encodes CASSFTGTAVKNIYEQYF.

This chain uses TRBV11-2 with TRBJ2-5; the D gene is possibly TRBD1 (5 bases). The CDR3 totals 13 residues. Per germline, CDR1 SGHAT and CDR2 FQNNGV. Trimming pared 3 bases from V and 2 bases from J, leaving 7 bases between. The CDR3 reads CASSLGLQETQYF. The CDR3 region has the DNA TGTGCCAGCAGCTTGGGGCTACAAGAGACCCAGTACTTC. The variable domain in full, completed from reference TRBV11-2 and TRBJ2-5, reads EAGVAQSPRYKIIEKRQSVAFWCNPISGHATLYWYQQILGQGPKLLIQFQNNGVVDDSQLPKDRFSAERLKGVDSTLKIQPAKLEDSAVYLCASSLGLQETQYFGPGTRLLVL.

J is TRBJ1-4 and V is TRBV5-4; 7 nucleotides match TRBD1. Germline assignment: CDR1 SGHNT and CDR2 YYREEE (reference sequence). The CDR3 consists of 14 residues. Trimming took 1 base from V and 8 from J; bases not matched to a gene: 5. This CDR3 is CASSLQGGREKLFF. CDR3 DNA sequence: TGTGCCAGCAGCTTGCAAGGGGGCAGGGAAAAACTGTTTTTT.

The genes are TRBV27 and TRBJ1-1; unclear D gene. CDR1 and CDR2 from the germline V gene are MNHEY and SMNVEV (reference sequence). The V end was cut by 8 bases, the J end by 2 bases, with 3 bases between. This CDR3 has 10 residues. The CDR3 protein is CASGNTEAFF. The CDR3 DNA sequence: TGTGCCAGCGGCAACACTGAAGCTTTCTTT.

This clone was found many times. The V call is TRBV5-1, the J call TRBJ2-5; the D gene is possibly TRBD1 (6 bases). Germline CDR1 reads SGHRS; CDR2 reads YFSETQ. The CDR3 extends over 15 amino acids. V lost 5 bases to trimming and J lost 5 bases, with 19 bases between them. The CDR3 nucleotides read TGCGCCAGCAGTTCGCGACAGGACAAGGGGGAGACCCAGTACTTC. Amino acid sequence: CASSSRQDKGETQYF.

The V gene is TRBV4-1, the J gene TRBJ1-1, with TRBD1 matching 7 bases. The V segment lost 0 bases and the J segment 5 bases; nucleotides outside the gene matches: 12. The CDR3 is 17 amino acids. Germline CDR1 MGHRA, CDR2 YSYEKL. The DNA of the CDR3 is TGCGCCAGCAGCCAAGAAAATTATAGTTCCAGGGGGACTGAAGCTTTCTTT. Its protein product is CASSQENYSSRGTEAFF.

The chain is built from TRBV19 and TRBJ2-6, with TRBD1 matching over 9 bases. Germline V lookup: CDR1 LNHDA, CDR2 SQIVND (reference sequence). The CDR3 has 14 residues. The V and J ends lost 6 bases and 9 bases, in that order; junction bases with no gene match: 6. The CDR3 coding sequence is TGTGCCAGTAGCCGGGGGACAGGGTTCAACGTCCTGACTTTC. This encodes CASSRGTGFNVLTF.

This clone was detected only a few times. The chain uses TRBV18 and TRBJ2-1, with 7 nucleotides matching TRBD2. Looked up from germline, CDR1 is KGHSH and CDR2 is LQKENI. The CDR3 runs to 15 residues. V dropped 3 bases and J dropped 5; count of bases not matched to a gene: 7. CDR3 DNA: TGTGCCAGCTCACCCACCCAGCGGGAAAACAATGAGCAGTTCTTC. This gives the protein CASSPTQRENNEQFF.

The chain employs TRBV6-7 and TRBJ2-7; 8 bases fit TRBD1. TRBV6-7 is reported as an ORF; its role is uncertain. Germline trimming cut 7 bases from V and 2 bases from J; bases unmatched to any gene: 7. The CDR3 is 14 amino acids. The CDR3 DNA reads as TGTGCCAGCACCACGGGACAGGCAACCTACGAGCAGTACTTC. It translates to CASTTGQATYEQYF.

This clone was observed a few times. This CDR3 is CASSFRREHNEQFF. In DNA, the CDR3 is TGTGCCAGCAGCTTCCGCCGGGAACACAATGAGCAGTTCTTC. The gene calls are TRBV9 and TRBJ2-1; TRBD2 might be the D (5 bases). The CDR3 contains 14 residues. Trimming pared 4 bases from V and 5 bases from J, leaving 13 bases between. From germline, CDR1 is SGDLS and CDR2 YYNGEE.

The chain carries TRBV11-2 and TRBJ2-5; 12 bases are shared with TRBD2. Germline-derived CDR1 and CDR2 are SGHAT and FQNNGV. The V and J ends lost 5 bases and 5 bases, in that order; junction bases with no gene match: 9. The CDR3 loop spans 16 amino acids. The CDR3 is CASSRGTSGRGETQYF. The CDR3 nucleotides read TGTGCCAGCAGCCGGGGGACTAGCGGGCGGGGGGAGACCCAGTACTTC.

The chain joins TRBV19 to TRBJ1-5, with no clear D. The CDR3 length is 14 residues. Trimming removed 8 bases from V and 7 bases from J, with 18 bases in between. The germline V gene has CDR1 LNHDA and CDR2 SQIVND (reference sequence). The CDR3 is CASETPLGRQPQHF. In DNA, the CDR3 is TGTGCCAGTGAGACCCCGTTAGGGAGACAGCCCCAGCATTTT.

This rearrangement joins TRBV2 to TRBJ2-1; TRBD2 aligns across 7 bases. Germline values: CDR1 SNHLY, CDR2 FYNNEI. The CDR3 contains 13 residues. The V segment lost 8 bases and the J segment 6 bases; nucleotides outside the gene matches: 7. The chain's CDR3 is CASGGLQFNEQFF. The CDR3, as DNA: TGTGCCAGCGGGGGACTACAGTTCAATGAGCAGTTCTTC. The variable domain in full, completed from reference TRBV2 and TRBJ2-1, reads EPEVTQTPSHQVTQMGQEVILRCVPISNHLYFYWYRQILGQKVEFLVSFYNNEISEKSEIFDDQFSVERPDGSNFTLKIRSTKLEDSAMYFCASGGLQFNEQFFGPGTRLTVL.

V is TRBV5-1 and J is TRBJ1-2; weak D call: TRBD1 (5 bases). Germline-derived CDR1 and CDR2 are SGHRS and YFSETQ. This CDR3 spans 14 amino acids. V gave up 0 bases and J gave up 4 bases, with 10 bases separating them. CDR3 amino acids: CASSLVAQGYGYTF. The CDR3 region has the DNA TGCGCCAGCAGCTTGGTAGCCCAGGGCTATGGCTACACCTTC.

This chain connects TRBV28 to TRBJ2-7, with D tentatively TRBD2 (6 bases). There are 13 residues in the CDR3. Per the germline V gene, CDR1 is MDHEN and CDR2 is SYDVKM. Trimming took 3 bases from V and 2 from J, leaving 8 bases between them. The CDR3 bases are TGTGCCAGCAGTTTCCGGGGGACCTACGAGCAGTACTTC. Translating it yields CASSFRGTYEQYF.